Sequencing of this T cell receptor beta chain was carried out in a study of cytomegalovirus exposure and HLA in healthy donors. In the PCR, 60 Vbeta and 13 Jbeta primers were used. The protocol was immunoSEQ multiplex PCR, while the TCRdb copy is restricted to in-frame clones and leaves out a portion. This table holds around 160,000 clones. A word on this clone: The antigen remains unidentified. The same CDR3 also results from other DNA sequences found in this sample.

Study conclusions and caveats: The study assumed roughly uniform donor sequencing depth for presence/absence analyses. Later on, an analysis showed TCR association rates differing by HLA locus, with DRB1 the most and HLA-C the fewest. Productive rates of about 87% or about 30% were seen for most TCR beta V segments in an earlier analysis.

In germline, CDR1 is KGHSH, CDR2 LQKENI. This CDR3 is built from 13 residues. V was cut by 3 bases and J by 1 base, with 7 bases left in between. The clonotype comes from a woman aged 50 to 60 in good health and CMV-seronegative. This chain joins TRBV18 and TRBJ2-7; maybe TRBD1 (5 bases). Sequencing was performed on PBMCs. In DNA, the CDR3 is TGTGCCAGCTCACCTCCAGGGTCCTACGAGCAGTACTTC. Translating gives CASSPPGSYEQYF.